This T cell receptor (beta chain) stems from a study of blood T cell repertoires in COVID-19. The wider study: Acute-phase and convalescent COVID-19 samples originated in the United States, Italy and Spain. T cells, B-cell-depleted T cells, or PBMCs provided the cDNA or gDNA that served as material.

The CDR3 spans 17 residues. V was shortened by 3 bases and J by 0 bases, with 15 bases between the two germline ends. Germline CDR1 is MGHRA and CDR2 is YSYEKL. Original processing notes: Amplification from reference gene primers served as the basis for estimated nucleated cell counts. Profiling relied on immunoSEQ multiplex PCR, and the TCRdb table lists in-frame clones only, not all of them. V, J and clone size are taken as reported in that table, and D and trimming were inferred from the DNA itself. In the table there are tens of thousands of clones, more than 90% of which are singletons. Sequencing was performed on peripheral blood. The chain uses TRBV4-1 and TRBJ1-3; D is perhaps TRBD1 (5 bases). The sequence was collected from a woman of 80 years or more with acute or convalescent COVID-19. The DNA of the CDR3 is TGCGCCAGCAGCCAGATGGGGGGGACCCTCTCTGGAAACACCATATATTTT. Amino acid sequence: CASSQMGGTLSGNTIYF.